A single sample gave rise to the 10 T cell receptor beta chains below, sequenced in a study of early T cells in non-severe SARS-CoV-2 infection. TCRdb redid the calling of the 5' RACE reads with MiXCR, one entry per CDR3 protein. Of tens of thousands of distinct CDR3 sequences listed, approximately 6.2% are singletons. The source was whole blood, collected at baseline. The receptors were sampled from an adult who was a healthcare worker with PCR-confirmed SARS-CoV-2 infection or an uninfected control (not recorded which).

This clonotype was found many times. The V gene is TRBV7-8, the J gene TRBJ2-3, with D possibly TRBD1 on 6 matching bases. Germline CDR1 is SGHVS and CDR2 is FQNEAQ. This CDR3 is built from 14 residues. V was pared by 2 bases and J by 6 bases, with 12 bases between. CDR3: CASSLYGQQDTQYF. The DNA of the CDR3 is TGTGCCAGCAGCTTATACGGACAGCAGGATACGCAGTATTTT.

The sample holds a few counts of this clonotype. The V call is TRBV6-5, the J call TRBJ1-1, with a tentative D call TRBD1 (6 bases). CDR1 MNHEY and CDR2 SVGAGI come from the germline V gene. The V end lost 4 bases, the J end lost 4 bases, and 13 bases lay between the germline ends. This CDR3 has 14 residues. As DNA, the CDR3 is TGTGCCAGCAGTTCCCCCAGGGGTACCACTGAAGCTTTCTTT. This gives the protein CASSSPRGTTEAFF.

CDR3 nucleotides: TGTGCCACCAGCAGAGCCCCAGATAGCGGGAGCTCCTACGAGCAGTACTTC. Translation gives CATSRAPDSGSSYEQYF. This chain connects TRBV15 to TRBJ2-7; 9 bases agree with TRBD2. CDR3 length: 17 amino acids. Germline V CDR1 and CDR2: LNHNV, YYDKDF (reference sequence). V lost 1 base, J lost 0 bases, and 7 bases stayed unmatched.

This rearrangement joins TRBV5-4 to TRBJ1-1; D remains ambiguous. This CDR3 is built from 14 residues. V lost 0 bases to trimming and J lost 10 bases, with 16 bases between them. In germline, CDR1 is SGHNT, CDR2 YYREEE (reference sequence). In nucleotides, the CDR3 is TGTGCCAGCAGCTTGGCCGGAGCGCGACGTAGAGCTTTCTTT. Translation gives CASSLAGARRRAFF.

This clonotype has ten or more counts. The chain couples TRBV2 to TRBJ2-7; 10 positions match TRBD1. The CDR3 length is 15 residues. Per germline, CDR1 SNHLY and CDR2 FYNNEI. V gave up 6 bases and J gave up 7 bases; unmatched junction bases: 12. The CDR3 is CASSPRPGQGDEQYF. CDR3 nucleotides: TGTGCCAGCAGCCCCCGACCTGGACAGGGGGATGAGCAGTACTTC.

The chain links TRBV18 to TRBJ1-2; no definite D call. Germline V CDR1 and CDR2: KGHSH, LQKENI. Trimming removed 3 bases at V and 6 bases at J, with 11 bases between. The CDR3 totals 13 residues. The CDR3 loop is CASSPGFLDGYTF. The CDR3 DNA sequence: TGTGCCAGCTCACCGGGGTTCCTGGATGGCTACACCTTC. Using reference TRBV18 and TRBJ1-2 for the parts outside the CDR3, the full variable domain is NAGVMQNPRHLVRRRGQEARLRCSPMKGHSHVYWYRQLPEEGLKFMVYLQKENIIDESGMPKERFSAEFPKEGPSILRIQQVVRGDSAAYFCASSPGFLDGYTFGSGTRLTVV.

This clonotype was observed a few times. The chain combines TRBV7-9 with TRBJ2-7; D tentatively fits TRBD1 or TRBD2 (6 bases each). This CDR3 has 17 amino acids. Germline values: CDR1 SEHNR, CDR2 FQNEAQ (reference sequence). Between the trimmed V and J ends, which lost 3 bases and 3 bases, there was a span of 21 bases. The CDR3 protein is CASSLGGFGPPVYEQYF. CDR3 bases: TGTGCCAGCAGCTTGGGGGGCTTCGGCCCTCCCGTCTACGAGCAGTACTTC.

The J gene is TRBJ2-5, the V gene TRBV19, with 7 bases matching TRBD1. The trim removed 6 bases at V and 2 bases at J, leaving 12 bases unmatched. The germline V gene encodes CDR1 LNHDA and CDR2 SQIVND (reference sequence). The CDR3 contains 16 residues. The CDR3 spells CASSRTGGAGQETQYF. CDR3 in DNA: TGTGCCAGTAGCCGGACAGGCGGCGCTGGACAAGAGACCCAGTACTTC.

This chain connects TRBV20-1 to TRBJ2-3; 15 bases match TRBD2. With 5 bases clipped from V and 0 bases from J, the junction kept 6 bases outside the gene matches. CDR3 length: 17 amino acids. CDR1 is DFQATT, CDR2 SNEGSKA, per germline (reference sequence). The DNA for the CDR3 is TGCAGTGCTCCCTGGACTAGCGGGAGGGCCAGCACAGATACGCAGTATTTT. This sequence encodes CSAPWTSGRASTDTQYF.

The rearrangement links TRBV20-1 to TRBJ2-1, with D possibly being TRBD2 (7 bases). V lost 8 bases and J lost 3, with 14 bases in between. The CDR3 is 13 amino acids. Germline loops: CDR1 DFQATT, CDR2 SNEGSKA (reference sequence). The CDR3 DNA follows: TGCAGTCCTGGGGGGGCCTACTACAATGAGCAGTTCTTC. This sequence encodes CSPGGAYYNEQFF.